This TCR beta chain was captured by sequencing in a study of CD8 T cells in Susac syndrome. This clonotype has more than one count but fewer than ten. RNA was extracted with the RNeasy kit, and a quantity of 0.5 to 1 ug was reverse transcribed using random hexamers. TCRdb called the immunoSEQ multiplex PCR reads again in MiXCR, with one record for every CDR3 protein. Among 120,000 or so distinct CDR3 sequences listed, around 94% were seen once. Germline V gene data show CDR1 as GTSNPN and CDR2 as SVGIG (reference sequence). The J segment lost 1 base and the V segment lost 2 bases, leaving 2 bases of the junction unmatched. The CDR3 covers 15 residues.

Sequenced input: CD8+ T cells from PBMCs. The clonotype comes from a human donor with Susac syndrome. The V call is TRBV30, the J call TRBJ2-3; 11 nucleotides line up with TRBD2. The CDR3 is CAWSPGLAGTDTQYF. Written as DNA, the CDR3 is TGTGCCTGGAGTCCGGGACTAGCGGGCACAGATACGCAGTATTTT.